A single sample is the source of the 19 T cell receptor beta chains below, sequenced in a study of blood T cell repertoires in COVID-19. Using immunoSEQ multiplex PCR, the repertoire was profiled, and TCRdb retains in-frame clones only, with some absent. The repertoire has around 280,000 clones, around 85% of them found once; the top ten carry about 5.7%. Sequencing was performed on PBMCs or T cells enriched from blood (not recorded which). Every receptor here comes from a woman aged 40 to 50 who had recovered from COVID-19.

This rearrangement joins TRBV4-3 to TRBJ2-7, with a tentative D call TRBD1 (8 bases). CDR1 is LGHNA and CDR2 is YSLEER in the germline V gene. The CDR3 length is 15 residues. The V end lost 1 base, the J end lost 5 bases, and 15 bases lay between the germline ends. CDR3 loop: CASSQADRGLNEQYF. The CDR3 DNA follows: TGCGCCAGCAGCCAAGCCGACAGGGGACTAAACGAGCAGTACTTC.

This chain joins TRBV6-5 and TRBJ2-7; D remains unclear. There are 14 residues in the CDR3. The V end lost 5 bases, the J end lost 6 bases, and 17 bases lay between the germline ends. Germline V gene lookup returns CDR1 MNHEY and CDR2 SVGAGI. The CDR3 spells CASSSDSPPGEQYF. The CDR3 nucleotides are TGTGCCAGCAGTAGCGATTCTCCGCCGGGCGAGCAGTACTTC.

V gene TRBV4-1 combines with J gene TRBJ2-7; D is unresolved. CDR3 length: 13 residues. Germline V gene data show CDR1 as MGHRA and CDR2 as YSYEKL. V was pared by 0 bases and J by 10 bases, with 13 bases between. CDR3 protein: CASSQDQFRSQYF. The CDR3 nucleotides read TGCGCCAGCAGCCAAGACCAGTTTCGATCACAGTACTTC.

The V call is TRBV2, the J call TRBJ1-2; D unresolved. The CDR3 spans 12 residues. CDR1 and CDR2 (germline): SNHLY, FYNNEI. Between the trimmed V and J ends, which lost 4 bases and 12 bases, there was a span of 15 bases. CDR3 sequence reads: CASSVQVGSHTF. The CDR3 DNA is TGTGCCAGCAGTGTGCAGGTTGGATCTCACACCTTC. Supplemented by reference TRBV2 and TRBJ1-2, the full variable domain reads EPEVTQTPSHQVTQMGQEVILRCVPISNHLYFYWYRQILGQKVEFLVSFYNNEISEKSEIFDDQFSVERPDGSNFTLKIRSTKLEDSAMYFCASSVQVGSHTFGSGTRLTVV.

The CDR3: CASSLSPLAGGSYNEQFF. The CDR3 DNA is TGTGCCAGCAGCCTTAGCCCCTTAGCGGGAGGGTCCTACAATGAGCAGTTCTTC. The chain joins TRBV4-2 to TRBJ2-1; 11 bases map to TRBD2. The CDR3 length is 18 residues. Germline lookup yields CDR1 LGHNA and CDR2 YNFKEQ. V lost 4 bases, J lost 1 base, and 9 bases stayed unmatched.

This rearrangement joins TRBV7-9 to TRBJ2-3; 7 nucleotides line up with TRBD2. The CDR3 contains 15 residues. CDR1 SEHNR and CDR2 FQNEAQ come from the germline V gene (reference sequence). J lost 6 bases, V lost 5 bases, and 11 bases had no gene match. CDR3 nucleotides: TGTGCCAGCAGCCTGGGCGCGGGAGTAGAGGATACGCAGTATTTT. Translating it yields CASSLGAGVEDTQYF.

Here the CDR3 reads CASSQVQQETQYF. The CDR3 coding sequence is TGCGCCAGCAGCCAAGTACAGCAAGAGACCCAGTACTTC. The J gene is TRBJ2-5, the V gene TRBV4-3; D call uncertain. This CDR3 comprises 13 residues. From germline, CDR1 is LGHNA and CDR2 YSLEER. Trimming took 1 base from V and 2 from J, leaving 5 bases between them.

The chain's CDR3 is CASSPKGGGSYEQYF. DNA of the CDR3: TGTGCCAGCAGCCCTAAGGGGGGGGGCTCCTACGAGCAGTACTTC. The chain recombines TRBV7-9 with TRBJ2-7, with D possibly TRBD2 on 7 matching bases. The V gene lost 5 bases and the J gene lost 0 bases, with 14 bases spanning the gap. Germline-derived CDR1 and CDR2 are SEHNR and FQNEAQ (reference sequence). This CDR3 has 15 residues.

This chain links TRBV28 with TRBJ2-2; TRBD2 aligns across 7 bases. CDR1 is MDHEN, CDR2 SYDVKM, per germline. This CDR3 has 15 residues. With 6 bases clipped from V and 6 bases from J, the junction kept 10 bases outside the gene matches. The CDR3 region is CASSPGGSRSGELFF. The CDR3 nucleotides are TGTGCCAGCAGCCCCGGGGGGAGTAGGTCCGGGGAGCTGTTTTTT. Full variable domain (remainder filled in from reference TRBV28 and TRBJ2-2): DVKVTQSSRYLVKRTGEKVFLECVQDMDHENMFWYRQDPGLGLRLIYFSYDVKMKEKGDIPEGYSVSREKKERFSLILESASTNQTSMYLCASSPGGSRSGELFFGEGSRLTVL.

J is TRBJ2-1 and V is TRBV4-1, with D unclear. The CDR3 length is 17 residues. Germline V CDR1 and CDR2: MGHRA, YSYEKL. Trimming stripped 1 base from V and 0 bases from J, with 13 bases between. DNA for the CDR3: TGCGCCAGCAGCCAAGTCGCGGTTCAAGCCTCCTACAATGAGCAGTTCTTC. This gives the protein CASSQVAVQASYNEQFF.

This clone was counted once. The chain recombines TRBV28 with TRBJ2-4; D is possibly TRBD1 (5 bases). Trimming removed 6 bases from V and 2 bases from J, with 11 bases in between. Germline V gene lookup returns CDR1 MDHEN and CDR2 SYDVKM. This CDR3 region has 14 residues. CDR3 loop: CASSPQGTKNIQYF. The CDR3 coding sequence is TGTGCCAGCAGCCCTCAGGGAACCAAAAACATTCAGTACTTC.

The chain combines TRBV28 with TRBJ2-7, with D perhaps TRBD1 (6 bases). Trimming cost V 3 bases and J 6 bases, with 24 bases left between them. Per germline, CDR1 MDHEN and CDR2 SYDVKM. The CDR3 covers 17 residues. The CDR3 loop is CASSFSRATGWGFEQYF. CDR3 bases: TGTGCCAGCAGTTTCAGTCGGGCGACAGGTTGGGGGTTCGAGCAGTACTTC.

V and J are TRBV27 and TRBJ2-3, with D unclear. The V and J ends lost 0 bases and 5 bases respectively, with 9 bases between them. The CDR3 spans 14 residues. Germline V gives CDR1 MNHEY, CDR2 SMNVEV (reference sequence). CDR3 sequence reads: CASSLSAQEDTQYF. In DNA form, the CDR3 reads TGTGCCAGCAGTTTATCTGCGCAAGAAGATACGCAGTATTTT.

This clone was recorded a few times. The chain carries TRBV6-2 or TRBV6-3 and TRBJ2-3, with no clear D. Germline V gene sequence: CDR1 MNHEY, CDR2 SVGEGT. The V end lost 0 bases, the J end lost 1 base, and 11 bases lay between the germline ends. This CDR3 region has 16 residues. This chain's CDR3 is CASSYSPARRTDTQYF. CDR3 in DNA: TGTGCCAGCAGTTACTCTCCGGCTAGGCGCACAGATACGCAGTATTTT.

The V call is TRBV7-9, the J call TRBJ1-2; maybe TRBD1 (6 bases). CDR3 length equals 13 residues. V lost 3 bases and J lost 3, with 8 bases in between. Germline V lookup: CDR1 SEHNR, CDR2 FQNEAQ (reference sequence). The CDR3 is CASSLDSDYGYTF. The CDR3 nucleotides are TGTGCCAGCAGCTTGGACAGCGACTATGGCTACACCTTC.

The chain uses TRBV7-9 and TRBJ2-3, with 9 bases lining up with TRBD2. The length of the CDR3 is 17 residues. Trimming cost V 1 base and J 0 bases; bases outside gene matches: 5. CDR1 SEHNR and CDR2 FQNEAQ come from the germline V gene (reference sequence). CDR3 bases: TGTGCCAGCAGCTTAGACTTAGCGGGAGAGAGCACAGATACGCAGTATTTT. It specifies CASSLDLAGESTDTQYF.

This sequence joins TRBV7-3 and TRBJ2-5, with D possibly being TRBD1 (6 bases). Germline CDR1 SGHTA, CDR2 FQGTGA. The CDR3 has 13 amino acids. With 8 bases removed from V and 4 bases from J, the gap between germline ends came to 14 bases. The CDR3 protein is CASALVRGETQYF. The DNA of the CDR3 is TGTGCCAGCGCTTTGGTCAGGGGAGAGACCCAGTACTTC.

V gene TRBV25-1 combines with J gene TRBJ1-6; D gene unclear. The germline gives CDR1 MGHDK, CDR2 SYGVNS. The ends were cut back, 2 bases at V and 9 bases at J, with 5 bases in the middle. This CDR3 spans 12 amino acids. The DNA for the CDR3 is TGTGCCAGCAGTGAAGGCCTTTCACCCCTCCACTTT. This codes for CASSEGLSPLHF.

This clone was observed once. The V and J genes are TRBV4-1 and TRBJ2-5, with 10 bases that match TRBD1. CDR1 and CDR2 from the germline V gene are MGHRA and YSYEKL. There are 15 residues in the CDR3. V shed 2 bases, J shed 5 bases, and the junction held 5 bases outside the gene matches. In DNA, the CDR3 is TGCGCCAGCAGCCAATTGGGACAGGGGAGGGAGACCCAGTACTTC. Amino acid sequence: CASSQLGQGRETQYF.